This TCR beta chain originates from a study of cytomegalovirus exposure and HLA in healthy donors. At the level of the study: Tens of millions of unique TCRs from HLA-typed donors made up an early data release.

This CDR3 has 15 residues. CDR1 and CDR2 from the germline V gene are SEHNR and FQNEAQ (reference sequence). Trimming at V came to 3 bases and at J to 1 base, leaving 2 bases not matched to a gene. On this clone itself: Its antigen is unknown.

13 Jbeta primers and 60 Vbeta primers were used for the PCR. The assay was immunoSEQ multiplex PCR, and TCRdb's table has in-frame clones only and misses some. The top ten clones hold just under 2% of a sample with under 200,000 clones, 75% to 90% of them seen once. The study's findings and limits: Later analysis identified a missense DCLRE1C variant that was linked to TCR beta V- and J-gene trimming.

The chain uses TRBV7-9 and TRBJ2-3, with 9 bases aligning to TRBD2. The TCR was taken from a woman under 30 in good health and CMV-seronegative. Sequencing was performed on PBMCs. This chain's CDR3 is CASSLASGGTDTQYF. The CDR3 coding sequence is TGTGCCAGCAGCTTGGCTAGCGGGGGCACAGATACGCAGTATTTT.